A single sample gave rise to the 4 T cell receptor beta chains below, sequenced in a study of cytomegalovirus exposure and HLA in healthy donors. 60 Vbeta and 13 Jbeta primers were used in PCR. Profiled with immunoSEQ multiplex PCR; TCRdb holds only in-frame clones, not every one. The table lists roughly 120,000 clones. Sequenced: PBMCs. These receptors were collected from a man between 18 and 29 years old in good health and CMV-seronegative.

In the case of this clone: Other nucleotide sequences from this sample produce the same CDR3. The chain links TRBV7-2 to TRBJ2-7, with TRBD2 matching 7 bases. CDR1 is SGHTA, CDR2 FQGNSA, per germline. The V and J ends lost 4 bases and 4 bases, in that order; junction bases with no gene match: 4. The CDR3 is 13 residues long. As DNA, the CDR3 is TGTGCCAGCAGCTCGAGAGCGGGGTACGAGCAGTACTTC. It codes for CASSSRAGYEQYF.

The chain couples TRBV6-1 to TRBJ1-3; D is uncertain. The V gene's germline CDR1 is MNHNS and CDR2 SASEGT. The ends were cut back, 0 bases at V and 0 bases at J, with 9 bases in the middle. The CDR3 is made up of 16 amino acids. The CDR3 DNA reads TGTGCCAGCAGTGAAGCTGAGGGCCTCTCTGGAAACACCATATATTTT. Residues: CASSEAEGLSGNTIYF.

The chain combines TRBV19 with TRBJ1-2; D is undetermined. CDR1 LNHDA and CDR2 SQIVND come from the germline V gene (reference sequence). This CDR3 has 15 amino acids. V was cut by 3 bases and J by 8 bases, with 19 bases left in between. The CDR3 protein is CASSISTSGSYGYTF. CDR3 DNA sequence: TGTGCCAGTAGTATTTCCACATCGGGGTCCTACGGCTACACCTTC.

The chain has TRBV5-4 and TRBJ1-2; a weak D match, TRBD1 (6 bases). This CDR3 comprises 14 residues. V was shortened by 3 bases and J by 0 bases, with 9 bases between the two germline ends. Germline V gene sequence: CDR1 SGHNT, CDR2 YYREEE (reference sequence). CDR3 DNA sequence: TGTGCCAGCAGCTCGGGACACTCTAACTATGGCTACACCTTC. Its protein is CASSSGHSNYGYTF. Full variable domain (remainder filled in from reference TRBV5-4 and TRBJ1-2): ETGVTQSPTHLIKTRGQQVTLRCSSQSGHNTVSWYQQALGQGPQFIFQYYREEENGRGNFPPRFSGLQFPNYSSELNVNALELDDSALYLCASSSGHSNYGYTFGSGTRLTVV.